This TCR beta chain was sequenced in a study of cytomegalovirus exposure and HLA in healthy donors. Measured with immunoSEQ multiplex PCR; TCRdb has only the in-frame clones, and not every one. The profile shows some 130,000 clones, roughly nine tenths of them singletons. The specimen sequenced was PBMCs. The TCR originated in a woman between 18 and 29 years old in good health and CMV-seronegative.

In DNA, the CDR3 is TGCGCCAGCAGTGAAAATATAGCCAAAAACATTCAGTACTTC. Its protein product is CASSENIAKNIQYF. The chain is built from TRBV10-1 and TRBJ2-4; D unclear. The CDR3 consists of 14 residues. V was pared by 3 bases and J by 0 bases, with 6 bases between. Germline V lookup: CDR1 WNHNN, CDR2 SYGVQD (reference sequence).